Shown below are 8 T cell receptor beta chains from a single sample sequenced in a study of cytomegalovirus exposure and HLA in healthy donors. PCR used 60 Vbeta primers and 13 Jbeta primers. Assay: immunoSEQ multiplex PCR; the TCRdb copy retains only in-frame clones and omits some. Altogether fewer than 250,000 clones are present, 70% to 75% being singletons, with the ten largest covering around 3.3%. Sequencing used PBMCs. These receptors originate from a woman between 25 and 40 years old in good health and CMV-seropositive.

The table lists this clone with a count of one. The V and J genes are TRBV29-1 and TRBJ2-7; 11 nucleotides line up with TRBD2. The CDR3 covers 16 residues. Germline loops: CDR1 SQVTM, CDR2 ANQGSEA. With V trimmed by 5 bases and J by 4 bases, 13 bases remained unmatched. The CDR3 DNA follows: TGCAGCGTTCGGGAATACCCGACTAGCGGGAAGTACGAGCAGTACTTC. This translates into CSVREYPTSGKYEQYF.

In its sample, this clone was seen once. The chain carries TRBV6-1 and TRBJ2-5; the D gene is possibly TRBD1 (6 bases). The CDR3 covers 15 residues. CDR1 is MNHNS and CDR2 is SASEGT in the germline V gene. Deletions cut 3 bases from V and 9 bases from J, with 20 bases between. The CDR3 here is CASSDFPGALGAQYF. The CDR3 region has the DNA TGTGCCAGCAGTGACTTTCCAGGGGCCCTTGGGGCCCAGTACTTC.

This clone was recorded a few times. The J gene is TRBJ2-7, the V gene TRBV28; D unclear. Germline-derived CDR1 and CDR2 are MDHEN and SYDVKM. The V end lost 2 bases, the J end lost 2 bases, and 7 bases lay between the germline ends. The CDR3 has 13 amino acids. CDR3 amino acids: CASSLGLAYEQYF. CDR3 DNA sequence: TGTGCCAGCAGTTTAGGCCTAGCCTACGAGCAGTACTTC. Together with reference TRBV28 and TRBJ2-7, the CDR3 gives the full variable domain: DVKVTQSSRYLVKRTGEKVFLECVQDMDHENMFWYRQDPGLGLRLIYFSYDVKMKEKGDIPEGYSVSREKKERFSLILESASTNQTSMYLCASSLGLAYEQYFGPGTRLTVT.

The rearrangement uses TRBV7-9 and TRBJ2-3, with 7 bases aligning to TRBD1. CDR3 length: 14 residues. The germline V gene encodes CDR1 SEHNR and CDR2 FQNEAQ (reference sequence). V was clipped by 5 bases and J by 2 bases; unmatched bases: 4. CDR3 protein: CASSPTGATDTQYF. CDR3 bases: TGTGCCAGCAGCCCAACAGGGGCCACAGATACGCAGTATTTT.

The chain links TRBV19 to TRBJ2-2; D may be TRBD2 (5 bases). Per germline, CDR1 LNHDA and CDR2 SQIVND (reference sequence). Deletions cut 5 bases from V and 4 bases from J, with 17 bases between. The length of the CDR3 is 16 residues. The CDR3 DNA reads TGTGCCAGTAGTGCAAGGACTGTCACCGGCACCGGGGAGCTGTTTTTT. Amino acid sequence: CASSARTVTGTGELFF.

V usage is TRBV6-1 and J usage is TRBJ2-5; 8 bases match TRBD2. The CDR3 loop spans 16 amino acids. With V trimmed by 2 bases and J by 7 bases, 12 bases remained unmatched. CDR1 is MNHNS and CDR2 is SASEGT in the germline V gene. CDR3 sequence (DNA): TGTGCCAGCAGTGAAAGGGGTAGCGGGACCATTCGGACCCAGTACTTC. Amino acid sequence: CASSERGSGTIRTQYF.

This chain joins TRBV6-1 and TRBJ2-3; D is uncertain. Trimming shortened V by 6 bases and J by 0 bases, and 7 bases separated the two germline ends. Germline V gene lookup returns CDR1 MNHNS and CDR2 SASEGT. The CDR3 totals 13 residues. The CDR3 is CASRAGSTDTQYF. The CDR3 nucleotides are TGTGCCAGCAGAGCCGGGAGCACAGATACGCAGTATTTT.

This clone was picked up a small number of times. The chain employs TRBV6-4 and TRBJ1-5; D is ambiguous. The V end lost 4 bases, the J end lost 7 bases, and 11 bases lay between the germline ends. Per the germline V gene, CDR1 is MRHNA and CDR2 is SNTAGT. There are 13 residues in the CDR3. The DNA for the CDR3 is TGTGCCAGCAGTGTTGAGGTCGGGCAGCCCCAGCATTTT. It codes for CASSVEVGQPQHF.